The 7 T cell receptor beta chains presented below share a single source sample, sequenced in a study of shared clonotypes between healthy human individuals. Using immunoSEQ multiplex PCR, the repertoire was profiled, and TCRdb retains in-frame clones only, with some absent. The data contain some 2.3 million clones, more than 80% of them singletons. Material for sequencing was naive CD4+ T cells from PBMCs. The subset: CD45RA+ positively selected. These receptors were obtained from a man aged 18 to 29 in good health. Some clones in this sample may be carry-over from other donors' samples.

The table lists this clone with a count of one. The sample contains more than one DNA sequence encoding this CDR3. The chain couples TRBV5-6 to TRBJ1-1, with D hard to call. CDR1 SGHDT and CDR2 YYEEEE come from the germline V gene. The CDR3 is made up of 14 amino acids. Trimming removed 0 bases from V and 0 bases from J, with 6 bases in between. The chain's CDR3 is CASSLGPVNTEAFF. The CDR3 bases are TGTGCCAGCAGCTTGGGCCCAGTGAACACTGAAGCTTTCTTT.

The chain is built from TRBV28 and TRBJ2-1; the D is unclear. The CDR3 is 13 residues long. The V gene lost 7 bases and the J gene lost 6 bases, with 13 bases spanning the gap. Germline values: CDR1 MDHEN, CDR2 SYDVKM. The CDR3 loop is CASNRVTGNEQFF. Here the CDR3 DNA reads TGTGCCAGCAATCGAGTCACGGGCAATGAGCAGTTCTTC.

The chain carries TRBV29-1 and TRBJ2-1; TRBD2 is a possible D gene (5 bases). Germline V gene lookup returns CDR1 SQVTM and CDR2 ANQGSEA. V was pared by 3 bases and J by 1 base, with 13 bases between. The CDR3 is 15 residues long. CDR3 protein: CSVEFGGQSYNEQFF. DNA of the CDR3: TGCAGCGTTGAGTTTGGAGGCCAATCCTACAATGAGCAGTTCTTC.

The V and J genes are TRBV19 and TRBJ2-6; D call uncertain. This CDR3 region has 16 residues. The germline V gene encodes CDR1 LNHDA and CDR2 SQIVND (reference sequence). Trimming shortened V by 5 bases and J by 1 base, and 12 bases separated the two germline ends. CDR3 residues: CASSSRSSSGANVLTF. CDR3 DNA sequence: TGTGCCAGTAGTTCGAGGTCCTCATCTGGGGCCAACGTCCTGACTTTC.

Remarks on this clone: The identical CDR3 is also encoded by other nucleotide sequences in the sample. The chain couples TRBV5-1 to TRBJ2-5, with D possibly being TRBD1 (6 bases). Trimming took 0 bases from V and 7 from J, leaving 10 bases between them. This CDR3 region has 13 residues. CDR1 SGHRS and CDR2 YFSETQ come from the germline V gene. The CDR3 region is CASSLGQGGTQYF. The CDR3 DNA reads TGCGCCAGCAGCTTGGGGCAAGGGGGGACCCAGTACTTC.

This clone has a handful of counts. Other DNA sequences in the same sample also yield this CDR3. The CDR3 DNA is TGCGCCAGCAGCCCGCAGACGGGGAACACTGAAGCTTTCTTT. It encodes CASSPQTGNTEAFF. The chain recombines TRBV5-1 with TRBJ1-1, with D unclear. CDR1 is SGHRS and CDR2 is YFSETQ in the germline V gene. Between the trimmed V and J ends, which lost 4 bases and 1 base, there was a span of 11 bases. The CDR3 consists of 14 residues.

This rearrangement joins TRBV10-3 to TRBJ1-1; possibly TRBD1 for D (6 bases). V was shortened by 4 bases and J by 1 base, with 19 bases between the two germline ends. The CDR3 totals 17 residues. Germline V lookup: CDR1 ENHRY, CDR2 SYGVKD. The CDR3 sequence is CAISVMDSGGTNTEAFF. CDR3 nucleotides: TGTGCCATCAGTGTAATGGACAGCGGAGGGACGAACACTGAAGCTTTCTTT.